Each of the 28 T cell receptor beta chains below was sequenced from the same sample in a study of neurological immune-mediated disorders (dated by TCRdb to about 2019). The receptor library was made with 5' RACE. The sequencer listed for this sample is Illumina HiSeq 2500. Using fastp trimming at Q25 and MiXCR clonotype assembly, TCRdb reanalyzed the public sequencing data and kept in-frame beta chains. Identical CDR3 protein sequences are pooled into one entry, listed with their most common genes and DNA. The sample table lists about 69,000 distinct CDR3 sequences, 3.5% to 5% of them with a count of one. The top ten clonotypes cover 1% to 1.5% of the sample. The sample consisted of PBMCs. The receptors shown here come from a man aged 30-40 years with multiple sclerosis.

As to this clonotype: This may be a read error, as it is one base from a much larger clone. The final CDR3 position lacks the conserved phenylalanine or tryptophan, pointing to a likely read error. The chain recombines TRBV10-2 with TRBJ2-5, with no clear D. V was shortened by 8 bases and J by 1 base, with 11 bases between the two germline ends. The CDR3 totals 13 residues. The germline CDR1 and CDR2 sequences are WSHSY and SAAADI. CDR3 coding DNA: TGCGCCAGCGAAAGCTTGCTCCAAGAGACCCAGTACATC. Amino acids: CASESLLQETQYI.

In its sample, this clonotype was seen many times. This chain links TRBV7-9 with TRBJ2-7; 8 bases map to TRBD1. The CDR3 totals 18 residues. Germline V CDR1 and CDR2: SEHNR, FQNEAQ (reference sequence). The ends lost 5 bases at V and 1 base at J; junction bases unmatched: 16. The chain's CDR3 is CASSPKTGEKSVSYEQYF. The DNA for the CDR3 is TGTGCCAGCAGCCCCAAGACAGGGGAGAAAAGTGTTTCCTACGAGCAGTACTTC.

This clonotype came up many times. J is TRBJ2-3 and V is TRBV7-7; D is possibly TRBD1 (7 bases). Trimming removed 0 bases from V and 8 bases from J, with 12 bases in between. The CDR3 loop spans 14 amino acids. Germline loops: CDR1 SSHAT, CDR2 FNYEAQ (reference sequence). CDR3 nucleotide sequence: TGTGCCAGCAGCTTAGCTTCAGGGGGAGGTACGCAGTATTTT. Translated, it gives CASSLASGGGTQYF.

This clonotype was observed at least ten times. This rearrangement joins TRBV9 to TRBJ2-3; D is perhaps TRBD2 (5 bases). The germline gives CDR1 SGDLS, CDR2 YYNGEE. The CDR3 loop spans 15 amino acids. Trimming shortened V by 0 bases and J by 0 bases, and 8 bases separated the two germline ends. CDR3 amino acids: CASSVGLLSTDTQYF. As DNA, the CDR3 is TGTGCCAGCAGCGTAGGACTACTAAGCACAGATACGCAGTATTTT.

This clonotype was recorded at least ten times. The V and J genes are TRBV5-1 and TRBJ2-3; 8 bases agree with TRBD2. Germline V gene data show CDR1 as SGHRS and CDR2 as YFSETQ. The CDR3 is 13 residues long. The V gene end was trimmed by 4 bases and the J gene end by 6 bases; junction bases not matched to a gene: 4. The CDR3 DNA reads TGCGCCAGCAGCAATAGCGGGGAGGATACGCAGTATTTT. As protein: CASSNSGEDTQYF.

Ten or more counts support this clonotype. The chain has TRBV7-9 and TRBJ2-5, with 9 nucleotides matching TRBD1. Germline assignment: CDR1 SEHNR and CDR2 FQNEAQ (reference sequence). The CDR3 runs to 14 residues. Trimming removed 4 bases from V and 4 bases from J; junction bases left unmatched: 4. CDR3 nucleotide sequence: TGTGCCAGCAGCTCCTGGACAGGGGTAGAGACCCAGTACTTC. It yields the protein CASSSWTGVETQYF.

This clonotype came up many times. V and J are TRBV7-8 and TRBJ2-4, with D possibly TRBD2 on 5 matching bases. Trimming took off 4 bases at V and 3 bases at J, with 13 bases between the two ends. The CDR3 has 15 amino acids. Germline assignment: CDR1 SGHVS and CDR2 FQNEAQ. CDR3 in amino acids: CASSSVGSGKNIQYF. CDR3 DNA: TGTGCCAGCAGCTCCGTGGGGAGCGGCAAAAACATTCAGTACTTC.

This clonotype was seen ten or more times. The chain uses TRBV5-1 and TRBJ2-3; D might be TRBD2 (6 bases). Trimming left V 4 bases short and J 2 bases short, with 11 bases between. The CDR3 loop spans 14 amino acids. CDR1 is SGHRS, CDR2 YFSETQ, per germline. CDR3 sequence reads: CASSIGTLTDTQYF. In nucleotides, the CDR3 is TGCGCCAGCAGCATCGGGACTCTCACAGATACGCAGTATTTT.

This clonotype has a count of ten or more. The CDR3 loop reads CASSLAAGGSYNEQFF. The CDR3 nucleotides read TGTGCCAGCAGCTTAGCGGCAGGGGGCTCCTACAATGAGCAGTTCTTC. J is TRBJ2-1 and V is TRBV7-2; 7 bases map to TRBD1. The CDR3 spans 16 residues. CDR1 SGHTA and CDR2 FQGNSA come from the germline V gene. Trimming took 0 bases from V and 0 from J; bases not matched to a gene: 2.

In this sample, this clonotype turned up a few times. This chain connects TRBV6-2 or TRBV6-3 to TRBJ2-2, with D unresolved. The CDR3 has 12 residues. Germline CDR1 is MNHEY and CDR2 is SVGEGT. The V and J ends lost 1 base and 6 bases respectively, with 3 bases between them. The CDR3 here is CASSYFPGELFF. The CDR3 DNA reads as TGTGCCAGCAGTTACTTTCCCGGGGAGCTGTTTTTT.

In its sample, this clonotype is medium-sized. V usage is TRBV5-1 and J usage is TRBJ2-1, with TRBD2 matching over 8 bases. Germline V gene data show CDR1 as SGHRS and CDR2 as YFSETQ. Losses at the gene ends were 4 bases for V and 1 base for J; bases not matched to a gene: 7. This CDR3 region has 16 residues. Here the CDR3 DNA reads TGCGCCAGCAGCAAAACCGGGACTAGTTCCTACAATGAGCAGTTCTTC. Translation gives CASSKTGTSSYNEQFF.

This clonotype was seen many times. V is TRBV5-1 and J is TRBJ2-2; TRBD2 is a possible D gene (6 bases). This CDR3 is built from 16 residues. Germline lookup yields CDR1 SGHRS and CDR2 YFSETQ. V was shortened by 0 bases and J by 3 bases, with 12 bases between the two germline ends. For the CDR3, the DNA is TGCGCCAGCAGCTTGGGAAATAGCGGTTACACCGGGGAGCTGTTTTTT. It codes for CASSLGNSGYTGELFF.

In its sample, this clonotype was seen many times. The chain has TRBV4-1 and TRBJ2-1, with 10 bases identical to TRBD2. The CDR3 contains 16 residues. Germline lookup yields CDR1 MGHRA and CDR2 YSYEKL. Trimming took 4 bases from V and 7 from J; bases not matched to a gene: 10. CDR3 loop: CASSRRVAGGMNEQFF. CDR3 nucleotides: TGCGCCAGCAGCCGACGAGTAGCGGGGGGCATGAATGAGCAGTTCTTC.

This clonotype occurred many times. The chain carries TRBV7-9 and TRBJ1-3, with D hard to call. Germline CDR1 and CDR2: SEHNR and FQNEAQ (reference sequence). The CDR3 has 14 residues. Trimming cost V 6 bases and J 0 bases, with 9 bases left between them. The chain's CDR3 is CASSPNLSGNTIYF. Here the CDR3 DNA reads TGTGCCAGCAGTCCCAATCTCTCTGGAAACACCATATATTTT.

This clonotype was found many times. This chain joins TRBV11-2 and TRBJ1-3; D is ambiguous. Germline CDR1 is SGHAT and CDR2 is FQNNGV. The V end lost 0 bases, the J end lost 1 base, and 10 bases lay between the germline ends. This CDR3 spans 16 amino acids. The CDR3 DNA reads as TGTGCCAGCAGCTTAGATAGCTGGGAATCTGGAAACACCATATATTTT. This gives the protein CASSLDSWESGNTIYF.

The sample holds many counts of this clonotype. The J gene is TRBJ1-1, the V gene TRBV3-1; no reliable D call. V lost 1 base and J lost 3, with 9 bases in between. This CDR3 is built from 14 residues. The V gene's germline CDR1 is LGHDT and CDR2 YNNKEL (reference sequence). CDR3 sequence reads: CASSQASRDTEAFF. The CDR3 DNA is TGTGCCAGCAGCCAAGCCTCCCGGGACACTGAAGCTTTCTTT.

This clonotype was counted at least ten times. The CDR3 region is CASPPGEGTEAFF. CDR3 coding DNA: TGTGCCAGCCCCCCGGGGGAAGGGACTGAAGCTTTCTTT. This sequence joins TRBV6-6 and TRBJ1-1, with D perhaps TRBD1 (5 bases). Germline V CDR1 and CDR2: MNHNY, SVGAGI (reference sequence). The ends were cut back, 8 bases at V and 5 bases at J, with 15 bases in the middle. This CDR3 comprises 13 residues.

This clonotype appeared many times. The chain employs TRBV20-1 and TRBJ2-1; D remains ambiguous. There are 14 residues in the CDR3. Germline assignment: CDR1 DFQATT and CDR2 SNEGSKA (reference sequence). The V end was cut by 1 base, the J end by 7 bases, with 14 bases between. CDR3 sequence reads: CSARGGPTQNEQFF. DNA for the CDR3: TGCAGTGCTAGAGGGGGTCCCACCCAGAATGAGCAGTTCTTC.

This clonotype was counted once. One base away lies a much larger clone, so this may be a sequencing read error. The chain joins TRBV7-9 to TRBJ2-5, with TRBD2 matching 8 bases. Per germline, CDR1 SEHNR and CDR2 FQNEAQ (reference sequence). The CDR3 extends over 15 amino acids. The V segment lost 5 bases and the J segment 2 bases; nucleotides outside the gene matches: 7. The CDR3 sequence is CASSAGTRAQETQYF. The CDR3 DNA reads TGTGCCAGCAGCGCCGGGACTAGAGCGCAAGAGACCCAGTACTTC.

This clonotype was detected ten times or more. CDR3 bases: TGCAGTGCTAGAGATGGGTCAGGACAGGGGTCCGAGCAGTACTTC. It codes for CSARDGSGQGSEQYF. The V and J genes are TRBV20-1 and TRBJ2-7, with 9 bases identical to TRBD1. J lost 6 bases, V lost 0 bases, and 9 bases had no gene match. This CDR3 is built from 15 residues. Germline CDR1 and CDR2: DFQATT and SNEGSKA (reference sequence).

This clonotype was counted at least ten times. The chain couples TRBV14 to TRBJ1-2; 8 bases are shared with TRBD1. This CDR3 is built from 13 residues. Trimming removed 2 bases from V and 6 bases from J; junction bases left unmatched: 2. The V gene's germline CDR1 is SGHDN and CDR2 FVKESK. The chain's CDR3 is CASSQIRGHGYTF. CDR3 DNA: TGTGCCAGCAGCCAAATCAGGGGGCATGGCTACACCTTC.

This clonotype was seen repeatedly, ten times or more. For the CDR3, the DNA is TGTGCCAGCTCACCACCGACCGGGTATTTCGAAAAACTGTTTTTT. Protein sequence: CASSPPTGYFEKLFF. The chain employs TRBV18 and TRBJ1-4; D gene unclear. V lost 0 bases, J lost 8 bases, and 13 bases lay in between. The CDR3 extends over 15 amino acids. Germline V lookup: CDR1 KGHSH, CDR2 LQKENI.

This clonotype appeared many times. The rearrangement joins TRBV11-2 to TRBJ2-5; D perhaps matches TRBD2 (6 bases). There are 14 residues in the CDR3. V dropped 6 bases and J dropped 5 bases, with 16 bases sitting between them. The germline V gene has CDR1 SGHAT and CDR2 FQNNGV. CDR3 in DNA: TGTGCCAGCAGACCGACTAGTTCCCGGGAGACCCAGTACTTC. It encodes CASRPTSSRETQYF.

Ten or more counts support this clonotype. The rearrangement uses TRBV10-3 and TRBJ1-1; 7 nucleotides line up with TRBD1. The trim removed 8 bases at V and 4 bases at J, leaving 10 bases unmatched. The germline CDR1 and CDR2 sequences are ENHRY and SYGVKD. The CDR3 loop spans 14 amino acids. In DNA form, the CDR3 reads TGTGCCATCGGGGAGAGGGGGCCGATCACTGAAGCTTTCTTT. This sequence encodes CAIGERGPITEAFF.

The chain couples TRBV29-1 to TRBJ1-1; D might be TRBD1 (6 bases). Trimming shortened V by 6 bases and J by 3 bases, and 17 bases separated the two germline ends. CDR1 and CDR2 (germline): SQVTM, ANQGSEA. The CDR3 totals 14 residues. CDR3 sequence reads: CSVQGRASHTEAFF. The CDR3 DNA is TGCAGCGTACAGGGCAGGGCATCGCACACTGAAGCTTTCTTT.

There are many counts of this clonotype. This chain uses TRBV3-1 with TRBJ2-1; a possible D gene is TRBD1 (6 bases). CDR3 length equals 17 residues. With 4 bases removed from V and 1 base from J, the gap between germline ends came to 17 bases. Germline CDR1 reads LGHDT; CDR2 reads YNNKEL (reference sequence). DNA of the CDR3: TGTGCCAGCAGCCTATCTAGTCAGGGGACATCCTACAATGAGCAGTTCTTC. It encodes CASSLSSQGTSYNEQFF.

This clonotype came up many times. The chain carries TRBV3-1 and TRBJ1-3; 10 bases are a match to TRBD1. The V and J ends lost 4 bases and 1 base, in that order; junction bases with no gene match: 4. This CDR3 contains 16 residues. Germline V gene data show CDR1 as LGHDT and CDR2 as YNNKEL (reference sequence). The CDR3 DNA follows: TGTGCCAGCAGCCTTTTGGGACAGGGGTCTGGAAACACCATATATTTT. Translating gives CASSLLGQGSGNTIYF.

Ten or more counts support this clonotype. This sequence joins TRBV7-2 and TRBJ1-1; 8 bases fit TRBD1. Losses at the gene ends were 4 bases for V and 7 bases for J; bases not matched to a gene: 5. The CDR3 is made up of 13 amino acids. In germline, CDR1 is SGHTA, CDR2 FQGNSA. CDR3 in DNA: TGTGCCAGCAGCTCTAGGACAGGGAATGAAGCTTTCTTT. The encoded protein is CASSSRTGNEAFF.